Detailed here is one TCR beta chain. These data belong to a study of blood T cell repertoires in COVID-19. Study-wide context: Material from acute and convalescent COVID-19 was sourced from the United States, Italy and Spain.

CDR3 size: 14 residues. V was clipped by 1 base and J by 2 bases, with 8 bases between them. Germline values: CDR1 LGHDT, CDR2 YNNKEL (reference sequence). In the original analysis: Amplification of reference gene primers was used by the study to estimate nucleated cell counts. Method: immunoSEQ multiplex PCR; TCRdb's copy keeps in-frame clones and lacks some. That table is the source of V, J and clone size, and D and trimming were worked out from the DNA. The sample yields 75,000 or so clones, roughly 84% seen once. The V call is TRBV3-1 (or the pseudogene TRBV3-2), the J call TRBJ2-5; no definite D call. Specimen: peripheral blood. This sequence was found in a man aged 50 to 59 with acute or convalescent COVID-19. The CDR3 reads CASSQGSLQETQYF. For the CDR3, the DNA is TGTGCCAGCAGCCAAGGGTCCCTACAAGAGACCCAGTACTTC.